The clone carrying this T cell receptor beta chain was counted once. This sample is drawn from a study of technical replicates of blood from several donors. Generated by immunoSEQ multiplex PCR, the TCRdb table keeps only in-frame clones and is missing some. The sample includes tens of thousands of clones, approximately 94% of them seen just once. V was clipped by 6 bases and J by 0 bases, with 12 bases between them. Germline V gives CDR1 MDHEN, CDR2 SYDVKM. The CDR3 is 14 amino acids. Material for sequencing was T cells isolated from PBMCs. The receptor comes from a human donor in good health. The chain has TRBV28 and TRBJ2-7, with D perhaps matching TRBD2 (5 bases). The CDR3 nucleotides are TGTGCCAGCAGCGGGGTCTGGTCCTCCTACGAGCAGTACTTC. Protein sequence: CASSGVWSSYEQYF.